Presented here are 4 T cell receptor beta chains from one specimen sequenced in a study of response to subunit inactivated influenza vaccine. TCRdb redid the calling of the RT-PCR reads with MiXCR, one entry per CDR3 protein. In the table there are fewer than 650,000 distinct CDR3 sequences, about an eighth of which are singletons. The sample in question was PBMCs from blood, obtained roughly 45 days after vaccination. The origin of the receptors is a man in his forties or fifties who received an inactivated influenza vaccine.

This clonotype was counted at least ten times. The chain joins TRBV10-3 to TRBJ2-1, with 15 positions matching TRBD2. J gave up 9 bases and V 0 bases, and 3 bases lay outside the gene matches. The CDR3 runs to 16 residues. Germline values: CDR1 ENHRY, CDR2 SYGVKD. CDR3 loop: CAISESGLAGGSEQFF. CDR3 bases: TGTGCCATCAGTGAGTCAGGACTAGCGGGAGGGAGTGAGCAGTTCTTC.

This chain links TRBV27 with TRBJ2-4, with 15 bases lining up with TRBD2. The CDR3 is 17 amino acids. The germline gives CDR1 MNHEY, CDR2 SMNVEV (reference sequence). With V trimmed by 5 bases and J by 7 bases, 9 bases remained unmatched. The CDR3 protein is CASSPGLAGGFRNIQYF. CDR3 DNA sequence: TGTGCCAGCAGTCCGGGACTAGCGGGGGGATTCCGGAACATTCAGTACTTC.

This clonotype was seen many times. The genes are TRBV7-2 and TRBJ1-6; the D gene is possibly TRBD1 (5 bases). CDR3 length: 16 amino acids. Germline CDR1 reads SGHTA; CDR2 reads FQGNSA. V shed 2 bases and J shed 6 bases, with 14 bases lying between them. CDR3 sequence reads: CASSLTGTAINSPLHF. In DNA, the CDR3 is TGTGCCAGCAGCTTAACCGGGACCGCCATTAATTCACCCCTCCACTTT.

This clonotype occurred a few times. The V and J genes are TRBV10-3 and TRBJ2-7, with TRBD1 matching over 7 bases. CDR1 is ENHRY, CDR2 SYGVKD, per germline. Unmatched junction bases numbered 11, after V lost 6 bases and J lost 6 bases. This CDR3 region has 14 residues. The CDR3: CAIRKTDRIGEQYF. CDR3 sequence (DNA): TGTGCCATCAGGAAAACGGACAGGATCGGCGAGCAGTACTTC.